Reported below is one T cell receptor beta chain. The antigen is undetermined. Produced via immunoSEQ multiplex PCR; TCRdb's table is partial and in-frame only. The sample has approximately 280,000 clones; more than 75% are singletons. These data belong to a study of cytomegalovirus exposure and HLA in healthy donors. The CDR3 has 16 amino acids. Germline V gene sequence: CDR1 LGHNA, CDR2 YSLEER. Between the trimmed V and J ends, which lost 3 bases and 4 bases, there was a span of 16 bases. Study observations and caveats: Listed as cytomegalovirus-associated were 164 TCR beta chains. Rarity held for most TCR sequences, but there were some public TCRs that occurred in many donors. Specificity of a few CMV-associated chains for CMV antigens was verified in vitro.

The donors were part of the 120-subject validation cohort, which stood apart from the approximately 700-subject first cohort. This clonotype originated in a woman in her late teens or twenties in good health and CMV-seronegative. Specimen: PBMCs. The chain links TRBV4-3 to TRBJ2-1; a possible D gene is TRBD1 (6 bases). CDR3: CASSHRFAQGYNEQFF. The DNA of the CDR3 is TGCGCCAGCAGCCATAGGTTTGCTCAGGGGTACAATGAGCAGTTCTTC.